This TCR beta chain was recovered during a study of shared clonotypes between healthy human individuals. Overall study results and limits: Clonotype sharing among donors likely depends on sequencing depth. Non-shared clonotypes had lower generation probabilities than those shared by all four donors.

V lost 4 bases to trimming and J lost 4 bases, with 8 bases between them. CDR3 length: 12 residues. Germline loops: CDR1 SGHNT, CDR2 YYREEE (reference sequence). Assay runs were performed at deep level. As processed by the authors: There were no quality scores in the junction-only immunoSEQ sequences, so filtering differed. Clones were read by immunoSEQ multiplex PCR, and TCRdb kept only the in-frame ones, dropping some. The DNA was the basis for D and trimming; V, J and clone size are from that table. The sample gives fewer than 3 million clones, 85% to 95% of which show up once; approximately 0.39% is in the top ten. About this clone itself: Its antigen is not identified.

This rearrangement joins TRBV5-4 to TRBJ1-1, with D perhaps TRBD1 (5 bases). This receptor was obtained from a man aged 18 to 30 in good health. Some clones in this sample may be carry-over from other donors' samples. The source material was naive CD4+ T cells from PBMCs. Subset meaning: CD45RA+ positively selected. For the CDR3, the DNA is TGTGCCAGCAGCGGGGGAAGCACTGAAGCTTTCTTT. Its translation: CASSGGSTEAFF.